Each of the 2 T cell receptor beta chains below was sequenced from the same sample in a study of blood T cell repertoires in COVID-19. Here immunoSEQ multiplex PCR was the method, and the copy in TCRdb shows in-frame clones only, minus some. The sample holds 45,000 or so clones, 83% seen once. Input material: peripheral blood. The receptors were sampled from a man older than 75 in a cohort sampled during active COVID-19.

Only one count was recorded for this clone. CDR3 nucleotide sequence: TGTGCCAGTAGTGGGAGTTCTGGGGCCAACGTCCTGACTTTC. It is translated as CASSGSSGANVLTF. This sequence joins TRBV19 and TRBJ2-6; D possibly corresponds to TRBD2 (5 bases). This CDR3 has 14 amino acids. Looked up from germline, CDR1 is LNHDA and CDR2 is SQIVND (reference sequence). Between the trimmed V and J ends, which lost 5 bases and 1 base, there was a span of 6 bases. Looking up the rest from reference TRBV19 and TRBJ2-6 gives the full variable domain: DGGITQSPKYLFRKEGQNVTLSCEQNLNHDAMYWYRQDPGQGLRLIYYSQIVNDFQKGDIAEGYSVSREKKESFPLTVTSAQKNPTAFYLCASSGSSGANVLTFGAGSRLTVL.

CDR3 nucleotides: TGTGCCAGTAGTTCCGGGGGGCTCGCAGGGACTGAAGCTTTCTTT. This translates into CASSSGGLAGTEAFF. This sequence joins TRBV19 and TRBJ1-1, with D possibly being TRBD1 (6 bases). The CDR3 totals 15 residues. The V gene lost 5 bases and the J gene lost 5 bases, with 18 bases spanning the gap. CDR1 and CDR2 (germline): LNHDA, SQIVND (reference sequence).